The following is a T cell receptor (beta chain) sequence with its context. Antigen unknown. Trimming took 5 bases from V and 4 from J; bases not matched to a gene: 6. This CDR3 spans 15 amino acids. Germline V gene data show CDR1 as LNHDA and CDR2 as SQIVND (reference sequence). Profiling relied on immunoSEQ multiplex PCR, and the TCRdb table lists in-frame clones only, not all of them. The table shows some 90,000 clones, with approximately 80% occurring only once. This sample was included in a study of graft-versus-host responses after intestinal transplantation. Study as a whole: Recipients were all induced with anti-thymocyte globulin, then given tacrolimus and steroids for around 3 years. General observations from the study: GvH clones appeared in recipient marrow, some first in ileum or blood.

The sequencing used unstimulated CD4+ T cells sorted from spleen or lymph node cells, collected before intestinal transplant. The receptor's source is a human donor who received an intestinal transplant. The chain recombines TRBV19 with TRBJ2-7; 12 bases align to TRBD1. CDR3 DNA sequence: TGTGCCAGTAGTGCCGGGACAGGGGGCGAGTACGAGCAGTACTTC. Its translation is CASSAGTGGEYEQYF.